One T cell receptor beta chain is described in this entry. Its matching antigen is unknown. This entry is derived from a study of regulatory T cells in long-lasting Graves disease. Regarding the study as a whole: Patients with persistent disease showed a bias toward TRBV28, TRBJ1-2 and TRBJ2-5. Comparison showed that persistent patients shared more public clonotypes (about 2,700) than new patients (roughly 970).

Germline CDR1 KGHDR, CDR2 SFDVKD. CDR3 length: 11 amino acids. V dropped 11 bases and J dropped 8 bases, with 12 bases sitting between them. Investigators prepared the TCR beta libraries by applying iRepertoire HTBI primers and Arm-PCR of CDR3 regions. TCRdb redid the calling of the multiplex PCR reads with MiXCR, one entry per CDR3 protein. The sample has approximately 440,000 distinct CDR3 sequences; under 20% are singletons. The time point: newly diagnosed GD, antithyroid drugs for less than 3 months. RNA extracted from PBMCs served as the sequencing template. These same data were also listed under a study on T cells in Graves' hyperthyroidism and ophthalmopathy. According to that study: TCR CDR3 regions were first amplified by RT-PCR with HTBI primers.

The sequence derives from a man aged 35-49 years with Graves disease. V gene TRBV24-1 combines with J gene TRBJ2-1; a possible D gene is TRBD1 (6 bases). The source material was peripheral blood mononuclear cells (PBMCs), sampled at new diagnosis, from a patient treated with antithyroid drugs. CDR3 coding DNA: TGTGCCAGCGGCAGGGGTTATGAGCAGTTCTTC. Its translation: CASGRGYEQFF.